This T cell receptor (beta chain) was obtained from a study of response to subunit inactivated influenza vaccine. TCRdb re-called the RT-PCR reads with MiXCR, one entry per CDR3 protein. The sample includes some 800,000 distinct CDR3 sequences, around 21% seen only once; the top ten take around 9.6%. With regard to this clonotype: Its antigen is still unknown.

Whole-study findings and limits: New T cells are recruited in small numbers by each seasonal influenza vaccination, according to the authors' suggestion.

The TCR comes from a man aged 45-65 years who received an inactivated influenza vaccine. Sequenced here: PBMCs from blood, sampled more than 4 days after vaccination.

In nucleotides, the CDR3 is TGTGCCAGCAGTGATCAGAAGACAAGCACAGATACGCAGTATTTT. Its translation: CASSDQKTSTDTQYF. The chain carries TRBV25-1 and TRBJ2-3; D ambiguous. CDR3 length: 15 amino acids. Germline V gives CDR1 MGHDK, CDR2 SYGVNS. V lost 3 bases and J 0 bases, leaving 10 bases between the germline ends.